Sequencing of this TCR beta chain was carried out in a study of blood T cell repertoires in COVID-19. Turning to the study itself: Some COVID-19 samples were acute and others convalescent; all came from the United States, Italy and Spain. T cells, B-cell-depleted T cells, or PBMCs supplied cDNA or gDNA.

How the authors handled the data: The assay estimated nucleated cells by amplifying reference gene primers. Sequencing used immunoSEQ multiplex PCR; TCRdb keeps in-frame clones, though not all of them. For V, J and clone size, that table is used; D and trimming come from the DNA. Among under 150,000 clones listed, 65% to 85% were seen once. CDR3 length: 14 amino acids. The V gene end was trimmed by 5 bases and the J gene end by 2 bases; junction bases not matched to a gene: 4. Germline V lookup: CDR1 MDHEN, CDR2 SYDVKM. This sequence joins TRBV28 and TRBJ2-7, with 9 bases fitting TRBD1. Input material: peripheral blood. The TCR originated in a man aged 50-59 years with acute or convalescent COVID-19. The CDR3 spells CASSTGTGPYEQYF. In DNA form, the CDR3 reads TGTGCCAGCAGTACCGGGACAGGGCCCTACGAGCAGTACTTC. The full variable domain, with the rest looked up from reference TRBV28 and TRBJ2-7, is DVKVTQSSRYLVKRTGEKVFLECVQDMDHENMFWYRQDPGLGLRLIYFSYDVKMKEKGDIPEGYSVSREKKERFSLILESASTNQTSMYLCASSTGTGPYEQYFGPGTRLTVT.